The T cell receptor (beta chain) under discussion was sequenced for a study of T cells in Graves' hyperthyroidism and ophthalmopathy. Study-level background: Before any treatment, at initial diagnosis, peripheral blood was collected.

Amplified regions were TCR beta CDR3 sequences from RNA transcripts. In the first-round RT-PCR of the TCR CDR3, the HTBI primer set was used. One entry per CDR3 protein, called by TCRdb with MiXCR from the multiplex PCR reads. Altogether 560,000 or so distinct CDR3 sequences are present, around 20% being singletons, with the ten largest covering about 50%. The germline gives CDR1 DFQATT, CDR2 SNEGSKA (reference sequence). The CDR3 consists of 13 residues. V shed 0 bases and J shed 4 bases, with 10 bases lying between them. V and J are TRBV20-1 and TRBJ2-7; unclear D gene. The source is a middle-aged man with Graves' ophthalmopathy. The sample taken for sequencing was blood. CDR3: CSARDWRSYEQYF. CDR3 DNA sequence: TGCAGTGCTAGAGATTGGCGGTCGTACGAGCAGTACTTC.